A selection of T cell receptor beta chains follows, all from one sample in a study of cytomegalovirus exposure and HLA in healthy donors. The repertoire was sequenced with immunoSEQ multiplex PCR; TCRdb's copy has only in-frame clones and lacks some. Here the sample spans about 200,000 clones, 70% to 80% being singletons. Sequenced material: PBMCs. These receptors all stem from a male donor in good health and CMV-seropositive. The CDR3 runs from the conserved cysteine through the conserved F or W. Fields, in order: clone size, V gene, D gene, J gene, CDR3 DNA, CDR3 protein. A D gene is named only where the DNA matches it firmly. Only part of the rows carry a size: once, few, many, or a class if the clone is expanded.

>NA|TRBV5-1|NA|TRBJ2-7
TGCGCCAGCAGCTTGCAGGGATCGAGCTACGAGCAGTACTTC
CASSLQGSSYEQYF
>NA|TRBV5-1|NA|TRBJ2-6
TGCGCCAGCAGGATGCAGGGTGGTGGGGCCAACGTCCTGACTTTC
CASRMQGGGANVLTF
>NA|TRBV5-4|NA|TRBJ2-2
TGTGCCAGCAGTAGGGACAAGACCGGGGAGCTGTTTTTT
CASSRDKTGELFF
>NA|TRBV10-1|TRBD1|TRBJ2-7
TGCGCCAGCAGCAGGCCCGGGACAGGGAGTCTCGAGCAGTACTTC
CASSRPGTGSLEQYF
>NA|TRBV4-2|NA|TRBJ1-3
TGTGCCAGCAGCCAAGATCGAGTGGGGAGTTCCGGAAACACCATATATTTT
CASSQDRVGSSGNTIYF
>once|TRBV7-2|TRBD1|TRBJ2-2
TGTGCCAGCAGCCCCGGACAGGGGTCCGGGGAGCTGTTTTTT
CASSPGQGSGELFF
>NA|TRBV5-4|NA|TRBJ2-7
TGTGCCAGCAGCGACACCAACTCGGGTCAGGGAACCTACGAGCAGTACTTC
CASSDTNSGQGTYEQYF
>NA|TRBV18|NA|TRBJ2-1
TGTGCCAGCTCACCAACCGGGCGGCTAAGGAGGGAGTTCTTC
CASSPTGRLRREFF
>NA|TRBV9|NA|TRBJ2-3
TGTGCCAGCAGAAGGGTTGTGACAGGCACAGATACGCAGTATTTT
CASRRVVTGTDTQYF
>NA|TRBV5-1|NA|TRBJ2-6
TGCGCCAGCAATAGTCAGGGGTCCGGGGCCAACGTCCTGACTTTC
CASNSQGSGANVLTF
>NA|TRBV11-3|TRBD1|TRBJ2-1
TGTGCCAGCAGCAGGGACAGGGAGCAGTTCTTC
CASSRDREQFF
>NA|TRBV5-6|NA|TRBJ2-5
TGTGCCAGCAGCTTGGCCCCTGAAGAGACCCAGTACTTC
CASSLAPEETQYF
>NA|TRBV7-9|NA|TRBJ1-2
TGTTCCAGCAGCACCTCAGTTAGACAGCCTGCTAACTATGGCTACACCTTC
CSSSTSVRQPANYGYTF
>NA|TRBV7-9|TRBD1|TRBJ1-4
TGTGCCAGCTGTGGGACAGCAACTAATGAAAAACTGTTTTTT
CASCGTATNEKLFF
>NA|TRBV6-5|TRBD1|TRBJ1-1
TGTGCCAGCAGTTACTCCGAACAACAGGGGACTGAAGCTTTCTTT
CASSYSEQQGTEAFF
>NA|TRBV7-9|NA|TRBJ1-4
TGTGCCAGCAGCTTCGTAGGAGGAACTAATGAAAAACTGTTTTTT
CASSFVGGTNEKLFF
>NA|TRBV19|NA|TRBJ2-7
TGTGCCAGTAGTATAGATGAGCGGCAGCGAACCTACGAGCAGTACTTC
CASSIDERQRTYEQYF
>NA|TRBV27|NA|TRBJ1-5
TGTGCCAGCAGTTTCAGAGGGAGCAATCAGCCCCAGCATTTT
CASSFRGSNQPQHF
>NA|TRBV28|NA|TRBJ1-4
TGTGCCAGCAGTTCCCAGCGCGGGATAGTAAAACTGTTTTTT
CASSSQRGIVKLFF
>NA|TRBV6-4|NA|TRBJ2-3
TGTGCCAGCAGTGATCAGTGGGGGGTGTCAGATACGCAGTATTTT
CASSDQWGVSDTQYF
>once|TRBV28|NA|TRBJ2-7
TGTGCCAGCAGTTTTGGCAGCTACGAGCAGTACTTC
CASSFGSYEQYF
>NA|TRBV7-2|NA|TRBJ2-4
TGTGCCAGCAGCTTAAGGAGGGTGGGTGACATTCAGTACTTC
CASSLRRVGDIQYF
>NA|TRBV13|NA|TRBJ2-3
TGTGCCAGCAGCTCCCGGGTCAGGCTGGCGGGCAATACGCAGTATTTT
CASSSRVRLAGNTQYF
>few|TRBV7-2|TRBD2|TRBJ2-1
TGTGCCAGCACAACCCAAACCAGCGGGAGGGCCAATGAGCAGTTCTTC
CASTTQTSGRANEQFF
>NA|TRBV11-3|TRBD2|TRBJ2-5
TGTGCCAGCAGCTTTGGACTAACCGGACTAGCGGGGGCTTTAGAGACCCAGTACTTC
CASSFGLTGLAGALETQYF
>NA|TRBV7-8|TRBD1|TRBJ2-7
TGTGCCAGCAGCTTAGCGCCAGGGGGCGAGCAGTACTTC
CASSLAPGGEQYF
>NA|TRBV2|TRBD2|TRBJ2-1
TGTGCCAGCAGGGGGACTAGCGGGAGACGGGAGCAGTTCTTC
CASRGTSGRREQFF
>NA|TRBV11-2|NA|TRBJ2-3
TGTGCCAGCAGCCAACGCGACTGGGGCCCAGATACGCAGTATTTT
CASSQRDWGPDTQYF
>NA|TRBV4-3|NA|TRBJ1-6
TGCGCCAGCAGCCAAGGGACAGTACAAGATAATTCACCCCTCCACTTT
CASSQGTVQDNSPLHF
>NA|TRBV5-6|TRBD2|TRBJ2-1
TGTGCCAGCAGCCCGAGGGTTGGCGGGAGTGTCAATGAGCAGTTCTTC
CASSPRVGGSVNEQFF
>NA|TRBV6-5|TRBD1|TRBJ2-7
TGTGCCAGCAGTTACGGGACAGGGAACTACGAGCAGTACTTC
CASSYGTGNYEQYF
>NA|TRBV7-2|TRBD2|TRBJ2-2
TGTGCCAGCAGCTTAGGTTTCCTAGCGGGAACCGGGGAGCTGTTTTTT
CASSLGFLAGTGELFF
>NA|TRBV6-6|TRBD2|TRBJ2-1
TGTGCCAGCACCCTTGAGCGGGGAATTGGCAATGAGCAGTTCTTC
CASTLERGIGNEQFF
>NA|TRBV29-1|NA|TRBJ2-7
TGCAGCGTTGTTGAGGGCCCAGCCTCCTACGAGCAGTACTTC
CSVVEGPASYEQYF
>NA|TRBV5-1|NA|TRBJ1-1
TGCGCCAGCAGCTCGCTAATCGGGGAAGGGAACACTGAAGCTTTCTTT
CASSSLIGEGNTEAFF
>NA|TRBV4-1|TRBD2|TRBJ2-7
TGCGCCAGCAGCCAAGGGACTAGCGGATACGAGCAGTACTTC
CASSQGTSGYEQYF
>NA|TRBV9|TRBD2|TRBJ2-5
TGTGCCAGCAGCCCAGGAGGTAGCGGGAGCCCAAAAGAGACCCAGTACTTC
CASSPGGSGSPKETQYF
>NA|TRBV6-5|TRBD2|TRBJ2-7
TGTGCCAGCAGCCGGACTAGCGGGAGGAAATACGAGCAGTACTTC
CASSRTSGRKYEQYF
>few|TRBV7-3|NA|TRBJ2-3
TGTGCCAGCAGCCCCGGCACGGGGGGCAACACAGATACGCAGTATTTT
CASSPGTGGNTDTQYF
>NA|TRBV7-2|NA|TRBJ2-7
TGTGCCAGCAGCTTGGACAGATTCTCCGAGCAGTACTTC
CASSLDRFSEQYF
>NA|TRBV6-1|TRBD1|TRBJ1-1
TGTGCCAGCACCGATAGCACAGGGGGCACTGAAGCTTTCTTT
CASTDSTGGTEAFF
>NA|TRBV7-2|NA|TRBJ1-5
TGTGCCAGCAGCTTAGGGTCGGTGCATCAGCCCCAGCATTTT
CASSLGSVHQPQHF
>NA|TRBV5-1|TRBD2|TRBJ2-3
TGCGCCAGCAGCTCCGGGACTAGCGGAGAGATTACCGACTTGGGATTT
CASSSGTSGEITDLGF
>NA|TRBV7-3|NA|TRBJ2-7
TGTGCCAGCAGCTTAAAGGGACAGTCCGCGGGGTCCTACGAGCAGTACTTC
CASSLKGQSAGSYEQYF
>few|TRBV29-1|NA|TRBJ2-2
TGCAGCGTTGAAACTACGGCGAACACCGGGGAGCTGTTTTTT
CSVETTANTGELFF
>NA|TRBV28|TRBD1|TRBJ1-1
TGTGCCAGCAGACGACAGGGGGCGCGAGGTGAAGCTTTCTTT
CASRRQGARGEAFF
>NA|TRBV27|NA|TRBJ1-4
TGTGCCAGCAGTTTAGGCGGACTGCTCACTAATGAAAAACTGTTTTTT
CASSLGGLLTNEKLFF
>few|TRBV7-9|TRBD1|TRBJ1-5
TGTGCCAGCAGCCAACAGGGGAATCAGCCCCAGCATTTT
CASSQQGNQPQHF
>once|TRBV18|NA|TRBJ1-2
TGTGCCAGCTCACCAAGATCGGATGGCTACACCTTC
CASSPRSDGYTF
>NA|TRBV7-9|NA|TRBJ2-7
TGTGCCAGCAGCTCAAGCGAATTACCCTCCTACGAGCAGTACTTC
CASSSSELPSYEQYF
>few|TRBV20-1|NA|TRBJ1-1
TGCAGTTCACTTTACGGTTCTGAAGCTTTCTTT
CSSLYGSEAFF